This paragraph reports one T cell receptor beta chain. This sample was included in a study of cytomegalovirus exposure and HLA in healthy donors. Trimming shortened V by 5 bases and J by 7 bases, and 16 bases separated the two germline ends. This CDR3 contains 14 residues. Germline loops: CDR1 PRHDT, CDR2 FYEKMQ (reference sequence). With 60 Vbeta and 13 Jbeta primers, the PCR was carried out. Profiled with immunoSEQ multiplex PCR; TCRdb holds only in-frame clones, not every one. The sample carries 150,000 to 200,000 clones, about 12% recorded once. This TCR derives from a man between 45 and 60 years old in good health and CMV-seropositive. The chain is built from TRBV13 and TRBJ2-3; the D is unclear. Sequencing input: PBMCs. CDR3 protein: CASSLISNVNTQYF. DNA for the CDR3: TGTGCCAGCAGCCTCATCTCTAACGTGAATACGCAGTATTTT. Variable domain in full (rest from reference TRBV13 and TRBJ2-3): AAGVIQSPRHLIKEKRETATLKCYPIPRHDTVYWYQQGPGQDPQFLISFYEKMQSDKGSIPDRFSAQQFSDYHSELNMSSLELGDSALYFCASSLISNVNTQYFGPGTRLTVL.